Sequencing of this TCR beta chain was carried out in a study of blood T cells in healthy people across ages. PCR was performed a second time for roughly 7 to 12 cycles using a sample-barcoded 5' primer and a J-beta primer mix. TCRdb processed the 5' RACE reads anew with MiXCR; each CDR3 protein has one entry. The sample holds 1.8 million or so distinct CDR3 sequences, more than 35% seen once. Germline V gives CDR1 MRHNA, CDR2 SNTAGT. V was pared by 2 bases and J by 7 bases, with 13 bases between. This CDR3 spans 14 amino acids. This rearrangement joins TRBV6-4 to TRBJ2-3; D may correspond to TRBD1 or TRBD2 (5 bases each). The sequence was obtained from a human donor in good health. Sequencing used blood. CDR3 in amino acids: CASSDEGSVNTQYF. CDR3 nucleotides: TGTGCCAGCAGTGACGAGGGGAGCGTAAATACGCAGTATTTT.